Each of the 27 T cell receptor beta chains below was sequenced from the same sample in a study of T-cell memory formation after mild COVID-19. MiXCR, applied by TCRdb to the 5' RACE reads, yields one record per CDR3 protein. The sample comprises 140,000 or so distinct CDR3 sequences, more than 13% of which are singletons, and 25% to 30% rests with the top ten. Material for sequencing was PBMCs or a T cell subset sorted from them (not recorded which). The receptors shown here come from an adult woman who had mild COVID-19 (a few samples of this study predate the infection). Cell type and time point are not known.

This rearrangement joins TRBV5-1 to TRBJ2-3; 7 bases fit TRBD1. This CDR3 comprises 14 residues. J gave up 2 bases and V 5 bases, and 5 bases lay outside the gene matches. In germline, CDR1 is SGHRS, CDR2 YFSETQ. The CDR3 DNA reads TGCGCCAGCAGGAGGGGGCGCGACACAGATACGCAGTATTTT. Protein sequence: CASRRGRDTDTQYF.

The CDR3 DNA reads TGTGCCAGCAGCTCGCCCCTAGGCCAAACCTACGAGCAGTACTTC. Translation gives CASSSPLGQTYEQYF. The chain is built from TRBV7-9 and TRBJ2-7; D not certain. V lost 4 bases and J lost 2, with 15 bases in between. Germline CDR1 reads SEHNR; CDR2 reads FQNEAQ (reference sequence). The CDR3 length is 15 residues.

This sequence joins TRBV9 and TRBJ2-3; the match to TRBD2 covers 8 bases. V shed 0 bases, J shed 4 bases, and the junction held 7 bases outside the gene matches. Germline CDR1 and CDR2: SGDLS and YYNGEE. This CDR3 region has 16 residues. CDR3 nucleotide sequence: TGTGCCAGCAGCGTAGGAGCGGGGGTCATTGCAGATACGCAGTATTTT. It codes for CASSVGAGVIADTQYF.

The rearrangement links TRBV25-1 to TRBJ2-5; TRBD1 might be the D (6 bases). Germline CDR1 reads MGHDK; CDR2 reads SYGVNS. The V end was cut by 5 bases, the J end by 4 bases, with 11 bases between. The CDR3 is made up of 13 amino acids. The DNA of the CDR3 is TGTGCCAGCAGTCGTATGGGGGCAGAGACCCAGTACTTC. It yields the protein CASSRMGAETQYF.

This rearrangement joins TRBV2 to TRBJ2-7, with D perhaps TRBD1 or TRBD2 (5 bases each). V gave up 0 bases and J gave up 3 bases, with 15 bases separating them. Germline V gene lookup returns CDR1 SNHLY and CDR2 FYNNEI. This CDR3 is 16 amino acids long. The chain's CDR3 is CASSEAYGTPFYEQYF. In DNA form, the CDR3 reads TGTGCCAGCAGTGAAGCGTATGGGACGCCCTTCTACGAGCAGTACTTC. The full variable domain, with the rest looked up from reference TRBV2 and TRBJ2-7, is EPEVTQTPSHQVTQMGQEVILRCVPISNHLYFYWYRQILGQKVEFLVSFYNNEISEKSEIFDDQFSVERPDGSNFTLKIRSTKLEDSAMYFCASSEAYGTPFYEQYFGPGTRLTVT.

This clonotype was seen ten or more times. The chain couples TRBV12-3 or TRBV12-4 to TRBJ2-7; D is uncertain. Trimming cost V 5 bases and J 0 bases, with 14 bases left between them. This CDR3 has 15 amino acids. The CDR3 nucleotides are TGTGCCAGCAGTCCTTGGGGTCAGAGCTCCTACGAGCAGTACTTC. It translates to CASSPWGQSSYEQYF.

This clonotype was observed a handful of times. This chain links TRBV6-2 or TRBV6-3 with TRBJ2-1; 7 bases agree with TRBD2. Germline CDR1 and CDR2: MNHEY and SVGEGT. V lost 5 bases to trimming and J lost 8 bases; unmatched junction nucleotides: 12. The length of the CDR3 is 15 residues. The CDR3 loop reads CASSPFGGSFDEQFF. The CDR3 coding sequence is TGTGCCAGCAGTCCATTTGGCGGGAGTTTCGATGAGCAGTTCTTC.

The chain carries TRBV7-2 and TRBJ2-2; D is unclear. V shed 4 bases and J shed 5 bases, with 14 bases lying between them. This CDR3 region has 15 residues. The germline CDR1 and CDR2 sequences are SGHTA and FQGNSA. In DNA form, the CDR3 reads TGTGCCAGCAGCTCCCCGGCACAGTTTACCGGGGAGCTGTTTTTT. Amino acid sequence: CASSSPAQFTGELFF.

Only a few counts were recorded for this clonotype. This chain links TRBV27 with TRBJ1-5; tentatively, D is TRBD1 (5 bases). The germline CDR1 and CDR2 sequences are MNHEY and SMNVEV (reference sequence). V lost 5 bases, J lost 5 bases, and 10 bases lay in between. The CDR3 length is 13 residues. CDR3 DNA: TGTGCCAGCAGTACCAGACAGTATCAGCCCCAGCATTTT. Translation: CASSTRQYQPQHF.

V is TRBV9 and J is TRBJ2-1, with 8 bases aligning to TRBD2. The J segment lost 4 bases and the V segment lost 3 bases, leaving 9 bases of the junction unmatched. Looked up from germline, CDR1 is SGDLS and CDR2 is YYNGEE. The CDR3 covers 16 residues. CDR3 residues: CASSAQLAGKYNEQFF. CDR3 nucleotide sequence: TGTGCCAGCAGCGCCCAGTTAGCGGGGAAGTACAATGAGCAGTTCTTC.

The chain is built from TRBV12-3 or TRBV12-4 and TRBJ2-1; 12 bases match TRBD2. CDR3 size: 17 residues. V lost 5 bases, J lost 4 bases, and 9 bases stayed unmatched. The CDR3 DNA follows: TGTGCCAGCAGTCCCCCGCTAGCGGGAGGGCCGTACAATGAGCAGTTCTTC. As protein: CASSPPLAGGPYNEQFF.

The chain uses TRBV9 and TRBJ1-1, with unresolved D. Germline assignment: CDR1 SGDLS and CDR2 YYNGEE. V dropped 2 bases and J dropped 1 base, with 6 bases sitting between them. The CDR3 contains 13 residues. CDR3 residues: CASSVTANTEAFF. In DNA, the CDR3 is TGTGCCAGCAGCGTTACGGCGAACACTGAAGCTTTCTTT.

The chain is built from TRBV6-5 and TRBJ1-1; perhaps TRBD1 as D (6 bases). Trimming cost V 0 bases and J 0 bases, with 11 bases left between them. CDR1 is MNHEY and CDR2 is SVGAGI in the germline V gene. This CDR3 is built from 16 residues. CDR3 region: CASSYSGTSMNTEAFF. The CDR3 coding sequence is TGTGCCAGCAGTTACTCGGGGACATCAATGAACACTGAAGCTTTCTTT.

V gene TRBV9 combines with J gene TRBJ2-7, with 7 bases that match TRBD2. The V and J ends lost 4 bases and 5 bases, in that order; junction bases with no gene match: 18. Germline V CDR1 and CDR2: SGDLS, YYNGEE. The CDR3 has 17 residues. CDR3 DNA: TGTGCCAGCAGCCCGAAAGGTGGGCTAGCGGCCTTCGACGAGCAGTACTTC. Translating gives CASSPKGGLAAFDEQYF.

In this sample, this clonotype turned up a few times. V usage is TRBV5-5 and J usage is TRBJ2-7; 11 positions match TRBD1. Germline lookup yields CDR1 SGHKS and CDR2 YYEKEE (reference sequence). This CDR3 has 15 residues. V trimming: 7 bases; J trimming: 2 bases; junction bases outside the gene matches: 8. The CDR3 DNA is TGTGCCAGCTCTACGGACAGGGGGCTTACCTACGAGCAGTACTTC. Its translation is CASSTDRGLTYEQYF.

Worth noting for this clonotype: A read error may explain this, as a much larger clone is one base away. The rearrangement uses TRBV27 and TRBJ2-7, with 7 nucleotides matching TRBD1. Germline assignment: CDR1 MNHEY and CDR2 SMNVEV (reference sequence). The CDR3 consists of 14 residues. CDR3: CDSSLRQGSHEQYF. CDR3 bases: TGTGACAGCAGTTTGAGACAGGGTTCTCACGAGCAGTACTTC.

In its sample, this clonotype was seen a few times. The V gene is TRBV6-5, the J gene TRBJ2-3; 10 bases line up with TRBD2. The CDR3 runs 15 residues. Germline V lookup: CDR1 MNHEY, CDR2 SVGAGI. V lost 7 bases and J lost 4; bases outside the gene matches: 8. The CDR3 DNA reads TGTGCCAGCATTGCTAGCGGGGGTCCCGCAGATACGCAGTATTTT. This encodes CASIASGGPADTQYF.

This clonotype was observed a handful of times. The chain is built from TRBV5-6 and TRBJ1-1, with D possibly matching TRBD1 (5 bases). The CDR3 covers 14 residues. CDR1 SGHDT and CDR2 YYEEEE come from the germline V gene. Trimming pared 0 bases from V and 4 bases from J, leaving 10 bases between. The CDR3 coding sequence is TGTGCCAGCAGCTTGGGAATTGGGGGCACTGAAGCTTTCTTT. Amino acid sequence: CASSLGIGGTEAFF.

This clonotype was recorded many times. This rearrangement joins TRBV28 to TRBJ2-5; maybe TRBD2 (6 bases). Trimming took 8 bases from V and 3 from J, leaving 16 bases between them. CDR3 length: 14 amino acids. Germline V CDR1 and CDR2: MDHEN, SYDVKM. For the CDR3, the DNA is TGTGCCAGCGGTGTTTTGGGGAGGAAAGAGACCCAGTACTTC. This encodes CASGVLGRKETQYF.

This chain uses TRBV11-1 with TRBJ2-1; 7 bases agree with TRBD2. V gave up 3 bases and J gave up 9 bases; unmatched junction bases: 5. Germline V lookup: CDR1 SGHAT, CDR2 FQDESV (reference sequence). CDR3 length equals 13 residues. This chain's CDR3 is CASSFRGRGEQFF. DNA of the CDR3: TGTGCCAGCAGCTTCCGGGGGAGGGGTGAGCAGTTCTTC.

The chain recombines TRBV29-1 with TRBJ1-3; 9 bases align to TRBD1. The CDR3 has 13 residues. The germline CDR1 and CDR2 sequences are SQVTM and ANQGSEA. V lost 7 bases, J lost 4 bases, and 5 bases stayed unmatched. CDR3 in DNA: TGCAGCGCCGGGACAGGGCCAGGAAACACCATATATTTT. Translating it yields CSAGTGPGNTIYF. Variable domain in full (rest from reference TRBV29-1 and TRBJ1-3): SAVISQKPSRDICQRGTSLTIQCQVDSQVTMMFWYRQQPGQSLTLIATANQGSEATYESGFVIDKFPISRPNLTFSTLTVSNMSPEDSSIYLCSAGTGPGNTIYFGEGSWLTVV.

The chain recombines TRBV29-1 with TRBJ1-1, with D maybe TRBD1 (6 bases). The germline V gene encodes CDR1 SQVTM and CDR2 ANQGSEA. The CDR3 extends over 12 amino acids. V shed 6 bases and J shed 3 bases, with 11 bases lying between them. The CDR3 region has the DNA TGCAGCGTCGACAGGAGCGACACTGAAGCTTTCTTT. Protein: CSVDRSDTEAFF.

This chain joins TRBV7-9 and TRBJ2-2; a weak D match, TRBD1 (6 bases). CDR1 is SEHNR and CDR2 is FQNEAQ in the germline V gene (reference sequence). The length of the CDR3 is 16 residues. V was pared by 5 bases and J by 4 bases, with 17 bases between. The CDR3 coding sequence is TGTGCCAGCAGCCTCCGGGCAGGGGATTCCACCGGGGAGCTGTTTTTT. Protein product: CASSLRAGDSTGELFF.

This clonotype turned up a few times. This chain connects TRBV12-3 or TRBV12-4 to TRBJ2-1; the match to TRBD1 covers 10 bases. The CDR3 contains 22 residues. Trimming took 5 bases from V and 6 from J; bases not matched to a gene: 28. This CDR3 is CASSLPGTGDERVWMSPNEQFF. CDR3 DNA sequence: TGTGCCAGCAGTCTCCCCGGGACAGGGGATGAGCGGGTATGGATGTCCCCCAATGAGCAGTTCTTC.

The V and J genes are TRBV5-1 and TRBJ1-1; 10 bases fit TRBD1. The CDR3 runs 15 residues. Losses at the gene ends were 4 bases for V and 1 base for J; bases not matched to a gene: 4. Germline lookup yields CDR1 SGHRS and CDR2 YFSETQ. This chain's CDR3 is CASSTGTGENTEAFF. In DNA, the CDR3 is TGCGCCAGCAGCACCGGGACAGGGGAGAACACTGAAGCTTTCTTT.

This chain links TRBV19 with TRBJ2-2, with D uncertain. V was pared by 4 bases and J by 6 bases, with 12 bases between. The CDR3 spans 14 residues. Germline CDR1 reads LNHDA; CDR2 reads SQIVND (reference sequence). CDR3 in amino acids: CASSKGASAGELFF. The CDR3 nucleotides read TGTGCCAGTAGTAAAGGCGCTTCAGCCGGGGAGCTGTTTTTT.

The chain couples TRBV27 to TRBJ1-6; D is undetermined. Germline lookup yields CDR1 MNHEY and CDR2 SMNVEV (reference sequence). The V gene lost 5 bases and the J gene lost 0 bases, with 5 bases spanning the gap. This CDR3 is built from 14 residues. The CDR3 reads CASSMDSYNSPLHF. CDR3 in DNA: TGTGCCAGCAGTATGGACTCCTATAATTCACCCCTCCACTTT.